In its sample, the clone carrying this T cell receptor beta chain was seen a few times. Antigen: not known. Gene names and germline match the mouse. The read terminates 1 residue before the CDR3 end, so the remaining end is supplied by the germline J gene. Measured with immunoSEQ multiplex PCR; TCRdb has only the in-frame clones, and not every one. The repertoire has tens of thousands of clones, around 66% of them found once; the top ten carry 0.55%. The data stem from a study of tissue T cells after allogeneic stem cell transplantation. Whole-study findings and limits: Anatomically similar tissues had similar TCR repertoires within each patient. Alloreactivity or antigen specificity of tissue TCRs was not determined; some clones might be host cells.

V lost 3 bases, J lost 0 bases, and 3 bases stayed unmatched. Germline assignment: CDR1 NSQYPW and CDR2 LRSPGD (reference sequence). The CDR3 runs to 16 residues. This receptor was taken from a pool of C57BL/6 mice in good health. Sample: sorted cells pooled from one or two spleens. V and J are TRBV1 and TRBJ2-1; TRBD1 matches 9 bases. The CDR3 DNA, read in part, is TGCACCTGCAGTGCGGGGACAGGGAATAACTATGCTGAGCAGTTC. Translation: CTCSAGTGNNYAEQF. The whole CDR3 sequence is CTCSAGTGNNYAEQFF.